Presented here are 6 T cell receptor beta chains from one specimen sequenced in a study of regulatory T cells in long-lasting Graves disease. Sample time point: newly diagnosed GD, antithyroid drugs for less than 3 months. Construction of the TCR library relied on RNA isolated from PBMCs. Arm-PCR of CDR3 regions with iRepertoire HTBI primers generated TCR beta libraries. TCRdb re-called the multiplex PCR reads with MiXCR, one entry per CDR3 protein. The sample lists hundreds of thousands of distinct CDR3 sequences, around 15% occurring once. This same sample was also taken into another study, of T cells in Graves' hyperthyroidism and ophthalmopathy.

The specimen was peripheral blood mononuclear cells (PBMCs), collected at new diagnosis, from a patient treated with antithyroid drugs. All receptors come from a woman aged 25 to 39 with Graves disease.

This chain connects TRBV3-1 to TRBJ2-2; no clear D gene. Germline V lookup: CDR1 LGHDT, CDR2 YNNKEL (reference sequence). There are 14 residues in the CDR3. Trimming removed 3 bases at V and 0 bases at J, with 5 bases between. CDR3 nucleotides: TGTGCCAGCAGCCATAATACGAACACCGGGGAGCTGTTTTTT. Translation gives CASSHNTNTGELFF.

This clonotype was detected ten times or more. The V gene is TRBV5-5, the J gene TRBJ1-1, with no clear D. CDR3 length: 12 residues. The germline V and J ends were trimmed by 2 bases and 6 bases, with 8 bases remaining between them. Germline CDR1 and CDR2: SGHKS and YYEKEE (reference sequence). The CDR3, as DNA: TGTGCCAGCAGCTTTCGTAGGGCTGAAGCTTTCTTT. It codes for CASSFRRAEAFF.

Only a few counts were recorded for this clonotype. J is TRBJ2-4 and V is TRBV29-1; the D gene is possibly TRBD2 (5 bases). CDR3 length: 13 residues. Trimming left V 5 bases short and J 5 bases short, with 13 bases between. CDR1 is SQVTM, CDR2 ANQGSEA, per germline. CDR3 residues: CSVSPGSQNIQYF. The CDR3 DNA sequence: TGCAGCGTTTCTCCGGGGAGTCAAAACATTCAGTACTTC.

Many counts were recorded for this clonotype. The chain couples TRBV28 to TRBJ2-5, with TRBD2 identical over 10 bases. Germline assignment: CDR1 MDHEN and CDR2 SYDVKM. V lost 4 bases, J lost 5 bases, and 7 bases stayed unmatched. The CDR3 totals 15 residues. The CDR3 sequence is CASSWASGSRETQYF. The CDR3 bases are TGTGCCAGCAGTTGGGCTAGCGGGAGTCGGGAGACCCAGTACTTC.

In its sample, this clonotype was seen a few times. The chain employs TRBV6-2 or TRBV6-3 and TRBJ2-3; the D call may be TRBD1 or TRBD2 (5 bases each). The CDR3 has 20 amino acids. Germline CDR1 MNHEY, CDR2 SVGEGT. Trimming removed 2 bases from V and 4 bases from J, with 28 bases in between. This CDR3 is CASSYPEDKPPRMGADTQYF. DNA of the CDR3: TGTGCCAGCAGTTACCCGGAGGACAAACCGCCCAGAATGGGAGCAGATACGCAGTATTTT.

The chain uses TRBV7-6 and TRBJ2-2; D perhaps matches TRBD1 (6 bases). Germline V gives CDR1 SGHVS, CDR2 FNYEAQ. Trimming removed 6 bases from V and 1 base from J, with 9 bases in between. CDR3 length: 14 residues. CDR3 sequence reads: CASRSGQNTGELFF. CDR3 nucleotides: TGTGCCAGCAGATCGGGACAGAACACCGGGGAGCTGTTTTTT.